Listed below are T cell receptor beta chains from one sample, sequenced in a study of blood T cell repertoires in COVID-19. Clones were sequenced by immunoSEQ multiplex PCR, and TCRdb holds only the in-frame ones, with some missing. The repertoire holds tens of thousands of clones, with 88% as singletons. The specimen sequenced was peripheral blood. These receptors came from an elderly woman with active or convalescent COVID-19. CDR3s include the opening cysteine and the closing phenylalanine or tryptophan. D genes are given only for firm matches. Clone size is shown for a subset of rows, as once, few, many or a class of expanded clone.

D	J	V	size	DNA	CDR3
-	TRBJ1-2	TRBV7-2	few	TGTGCCAGCAGCCCTGGGGCCAGGACCTATGGCTACACCTTC	CASSPGARTYGYTF
TRBD2	TRBJ2-1	TRBV20-1	-	TGCAGTGCTAGTATACCTAGCGGGGCCAATGAGCAGTTCTTC	CSASIPSGANEQFF
-	TRBJ1-5	TRBV25-1	-	TGTGCCAGCAGCAACAGGGGCAATCAGCCCCAGCATTTT	CASSNRGNQPQHF
TRBD2	TRBJ2-1	TRBV24-1	-	TGTGCCACCGGGGGGGGATCCCATGAGCAGTTCTTC	CATGGGSHEQFF
TRBD1	TRBJ1-2	TRBV30	-	TGTGCCTGGACGGGGACAGAATCTTTCTATGGCTACACCTTC	CAWTGTESFYGYTF
-	TRBJ2-2	TRBV9	-	TGTGCCAGCAGCGTTATAGGGTCAGGGGGGGAGCTGTTTTTT	CASSVIGSGGELFF
TRBD2	TRBJ2-1	TRBV6-6	-	TGTGCCAGCAGCTTTGGGCTAGCGGGGGCCCTAAATGAGCAGTTCTTC	CASSFGLAGALNEQFF
TRBD1	TRBJ1-2	TRBV18	-	TGTGCCAGCTCACCGTCGACAGGGGGCTCTGGTGGCTACACCTTC	CASSPSTGGSGGYTF
TRBD2	TRBJ2-3	TRBV24-1	-	TGTGCCACCAGTGATAGCGGGGGGGCTATAGATACGCAGTATTTT	CATSDSGGAIDTQYF
TRBD1	TRBJ2-5	TRBV27	-	TGTGCCAGCAGTTTAGGGACAGCCTCCCAAGAGACCCAGTACTTC	CASSLGTASQETQYF
TRBD1	TRBJ1-3	TRBV10-3	once	TGTGCCATCAGTGGTCGTGCGGACAGGGGTGGAAACACCATATATTTT	CAISGRADRGGNTIYF
-	TRBJ2-5	TRBV23-1	-	TGCGCCAGCAGCCAGAAGATTTTGGGCAACGAGACCCAGTACTTC	CASSQKILGNETQYF
TRBD2	TRBJ2-7	TRBV9	-	TGTGCCAGCAGCAAAACCGGGACTAGCGGTACCAACTACGAGCAGTACTTC	CASSKTGTSGTNYEQYF
-	TRBJ2-1	TRBV29-1	-	TGCAGCGGGACCCTAGCTATCTCCTACAATGAGCAGTTCTTC	CSGTLAISYNEQFF
TRBD1	TRBJ1-5	TRBV27	-	TGTGCCAGCAGTTTTGGGAGACAGGGCCTCAATCAGCCCCAGCATTTT	CASSFGRQGLNQPQHF
-	TRBJ2-5	TRBV4-3	-	TGCGCCAGCAGCCAAGATCCGGGGTCGGAGACCCAGTACTTC	CASSQDPGSETQYF
TRBD1	TRBJ1-1	TRBV2	once	TGTGCCAGCAGTCCCGGGACAGGGGTCCGGGGCACTGAAGCTTTCTTT	CASSPGTGVRGTEAFF
-	TRBJ2-7	TRBV27	-	TGTGCCAGCTCCCATGGGGACTCCGCCTACGAGCAGTACTTC	CASSHGDSAYEQYF
-	TRBJ2-7	TRBV25-1	-	TGTGCCAGCGCTAGACCGGGACACCGATGGGACGAGCAGTACTTC	CASARPGHRWDEQYF
-	TRBJ2-1	TRBV28	-	TGTGCCAGCAGTTTATTACCAGGGACCTACAATGAGCAGTTCTTC	CASSLLPGTYNEQFF
TRBD2	TRBJ2-7	TRBV16	-	TGTGCCAGCAGTATACTAGCGGGGGTCTACGAGCAGTACTTC	CASSILAGVYEQYF
-	TRBJ1-1	TRBV6-2/TRBV6-3	-	TGTGCCAGCAGTTACTCCCAGGGATGGGCCACTGAAGCTTTCTTT	CASSYSQGWATEAFF
TRBD2	TRBJ2-1	TRBV6-6	-	TGTGCCAGCAGCCTACCGGGGAGGGGCGATGAGCAGTTCTTC	CASSLPGRGDEQFF
-	TRBJ1-6	TRBV5-8	few	TGTGCCAGCAGCTTGGCAGGGGCTAAATCACCCCTCCACTTT	CASSLAGAKSPLHF
-	TRBJ2-7	TRBV6-6	-	TGTGCCAGCAGCGACGGCGGGTATTCTGTGGGCGAGCAGTACTTC	CASSDGGYSVGEQYF
TRBD2	TRBJ2-1	TRBV10-1	-	TGCGCCAGCAGTGTGGCGCGGGGGTTCTCCTACAATGAGCAGTTCTTC	CASSVARGFSYNEQFF
-	TRBJ2-7	TRBV7-9	-	TGTGCCAGCAGCGAGATGGGGACTCAGTCCTACGAGCAGTACTTC	CASSEMGTQSYEQYF
TRBD1	TRBJ2-2	TRBV19	-	TGTGCCAGTAGTATAGACCCGACAGGGGTAGTCACCGGGGAGCTGTTTTTT	CASSIDPTGVVTGELFF
-	TRBJ1-5	TRBV19	-	TGTGCCAGTAGTATAGAGGTGACAGTTCAAAATCAGCCCCAGCATTTT	CASSIEVTVQNQPQHF
TRBD1	TRBJ1-2	TRBV3-1/TRBV3-2	-	TGTGCCAGCAGCCCGACAGGGGGTGGTGGCTACACCTTC	CASSPTGGGGYTF
TRBD2	TRBJ2-3	TRBV7-7	-	TGTGCCAGCAGCTTAGGAGCGGGGGACACAGATACGCAGTATTTT	CASSLGAGDTDTQYF
-	TRBJ1-4	TRBV5-1	-	TGCGCCAGCAGCTTTTCGACCAGGAGGGATGAAAAACTGTTTTTT	CASSFSTRRDEKLFF
TRBD1	TRBJ2-7	TRBV5-4	-	TGTGCCAGCAGCGCTACAGGGGGACGGGCCTACGAGCAGTACTTC	CASSATGGRAYEQYF
TRBD1	TRBJ1-5	TRBV10-1	-	TGCGCCAGCAGTGTGGGACAGTCCAATCAGCCCCAGCATTTT	CASSVGQSNQPQHF
TRBD1	TRBJ1-1	TRBV25-1	once	TGTGCCAGCAGCAGGGGGCAGAACACTGAAGCTTTCTTT	CASSRGQNTEAFF
TRBD2	TRBJ2-7	TRBV6-5	-	TGTGCCAGCAGTTACTCGTTCGAGCGGGGCTACGAGCAGTACTTC	CASSYSFERGYEQYF
TRBD1	TRBJ2-7	TRBV7-2	-	TGTGCCAGCAGCCGGGACAGGGTGGAATACGAGCAGTACTTC	CASSRDRVEYEQYF
-	TRBJ1-6	TRBV1	-	TGCACCAGCATGACAGTTACTCAAGCCAATAATTCACCCCTCCACTTT	CTSMTVTQANNSPLHF
TRBD1	TRBJ1-5	TRBV19	-	TGTGCCAGTAGAAGCACAGGGGTCAGCAATCAGCCCCAGCATTTT	CASRSTGVSNQPQHF
TRBD1	TRBJ1-4	TRBV5-1	-	TGCGCCAGCAGCGCGACAGGGGACGATGAAAAACTGTTTTTT	CASSATGDDEKLFF
TRBD1	TRBJ1-5	TRBV19	-	TGTGCCAGTAGTGAGGGGGCAGGGGGAAGGCAGCCCCAGCATTTT	CASSEGAGGRQPQHF
TRBD1	TRBJ2-5	TRBV5-4	-	TGTGCCAGCAGCTCAAGGACAGGGTATCAAGAGACCCAGTACTTC	CASSSRTGYQETQYF
TRBD2	TRBJ2-1	TRBV6-2/TRBV6-3	-	TGTGCCAGCAGTACCCCTAGGAGCGGGGGGTCATACAATGAGCAGTTCTTC	CASSTPRSGGSYNEQFF
TRBD2	TRBJ2-1	TRBV4-3	-	TGCGCCAGCAGCAAAGGGACTAGCGGGAGTAGCTCCTACAATGAGCAGTTCTTC	CASSKGTSGSSSYNEQFF
-	TRBJ1-2	TRBV7-2	-	TGTGCCAGCAGCTCCAGGGAGGGAGGGACCTCCTATGGCTACACCTTC	CASSSREGGTSYGYTF
-	TRBJ2-1	TRBV11-2	once	TGTGCCAGCAGCTTAGATTTACAGGGCCTCTACAATGAGCAGTTCTTC	CASSLDLQGLYNEQFF
-	TRBJ2-2	TRBV5-1	-	TGCGCCAGCAGCCTGAACACCGGGGAGCTGTTTTTT	CASSLNTGELFF
TRBD1	TRBJ1-2	TRBV6-2/TRBV6-3	once	TGTGCCAGCAGTCAGAGGCCCTCCGACAGGGAGTATGGCTACACCTTC	CASSQRPSDREYGYTF
TRBD1	TRBJ2-7	TRBV18	-	TGTGCCAGCTCACAGAGACAGGGTTCTAACGAGCAGTACTTC	CASSQRQGSNEQYF
TRBD1	TRBJ1-3	TRBV18	-	TGTGCCAGCTCGTCGGGACAGGGGGCTGGAAACACCATATATTTT	CASSSGQGAGNTIYF
-	TRBJ2-7	TRBV5-4	once	TGTGCCAGCAGCTTGTCGGGGGGCGCCGCCTACGAGCAGTACTTC	CASSLSGGAAYEQYF
-	TRBJ1-2	TRBV10-3	-	TGTGCCATCAGTGAAGTGCTAACTAACTATGGCTACACCTTC	CAISEVLTNYGYTF
TRBD1	TRBJ2-7	TRBV9	-	TGTGCCAGCAGCCCCCAGTTGTCCGGACAGGGGGCGATGCAGTACTTC	CASSPQLSGQGAMQYF